The entry below gives a single TCR beta chain sequence along with its context. The data were taken from a study of PD-L1 blockade in urothelial cancer. Measured with immunoSEQ multiplex PCR; TCRdb has only the in-frame clones, and not every one. The sample consists of 45,000 to 50,000 clones, about nine tenths of them appearing once. V was trimmed by 5 bases and J by 0 bases, leaving 15 bases between them. The length of the CDR3 is 16 residues. Germline-derived CDR1 and CDR2 are SGHVS and FQNEAQ. Source: PBMCs, taken around atezolizumab (anti-PD-L1) treatment. The rearrangement uses TRBV7-8 and TRBJ2-3; D may be TRBD2 (6 bases). The clonotype comes from a man older than 75 with urothelial cancer. CDR3: CASSLRDSSSTDTQYF. The CDR3 DNA sequence: TGTGCCAGCAGCCTCCGGGACTCCTCTAGCACAGATACGCAGTATTTT.